Shown below are 24 T cell receptor beta chains from a single sample sequenced in a study of cytomegalovirus exposure and HLA in healthy donors. PCR amplification relied on 60 Vbeta primers (plus 13 Jbeta primers). The assay was immunoSEQ multiplex PCR, and TCRdb's table has in-frame clones only and misses some. The sample records a few hundred thousand clones, about 82% being singletons. The sequenced sample consisted of PBMCs. The source of these receptors is a man aged 25-45 years in good health and CMV-seronegative.

The rearrangement uses TRBV9 and TRBJ2-3, with D possibly being TRBD2 (5 bases). V lost 4 bases and J lost 6, with 12 bases in between. There are 13 residues in the CDR3. Germline V gene lookup returns CDR1 SGDLS and CDR2 YYNGEE. This CDR3 is CASSNQIADTQYF. CDR3 nucleotide sequence: TGTGCCAGCAGCAATCAAATAGCGGATACGCAGTATTTT.

The chain is built from TRBV18 and TRBJ2-2, with TRBD1 identical over 8 bases. Germline-derived CDR1 and CDR2 are KGHSH and LQKENI. This CDR3 is 14 amino acids long. Unmatched junction bases numbered 7, after V lost 6 bases and J lost 7 bases. The CDR3 bases are TGTGCCAGCTCGCATCTACAGGGGGACGGGGAGCTGTTTTTT. It yields the protein CASSHLQGDGELFF.

A remark on this clone: The same CDR3 also results from other DNA sequences found in this sample. The chain joins TRBV6-5 to TRBJ1-1; 8 bases match TRBD1. The CDR3 extends over 15 amino acids. V lost 4 bases, J lost 1 base, and 5 bases stayed unmatched. Germline CDR1 and CDR2: MNHEY and SVGAGI. The CDR3 reads CASSSGGTGNTEAFF. The DNA of the CDR3 is TGTGCCAGCAGTTCCGGAGGGACAGGGAACACTGAAGCTTTCTTT.

The V and J genes are TRBV7-2 and TRBJ1-6; 7 bases are a match to TRBD1. The germline gives CDR1 SGHTA, CDR2 FQGNSA. With 3 bases clipped from V and 7 bases from J, the junction kept 3 bases outside the gene matches. The CDR3 contains 14 residues. CDR3 protein: CASSLNRGNSPLHF. CDR3 in DNA: TGTGCCAGCAGCTTGAACAGGGGAAATTCACCCCTCCACTTT.

The genes are TRBV10-1 and TRBJ1-1; no clear D gene. V lost 3 bases and J lost 12, with 17 bases in between. Germline CDR1 and CDR2: WNHNN and SYGVQD (reference sequence). The CDR3 spans 13 residues. The CDR3 here is CASSEDPLSRPFF. CDR3 nucleotide sequence: TGCGCCAGCAGTGAAGACCCCTTATCGAGGCCTTTCTTT.

The chain carries TRBV10-3 and TRBJ2-1; 7 nucleotides line up with TRBD2. From germline, CDR1 is ENHRY and CDR2 SYGVKD. This CDR3 comprises 15 residues. Trimming at V came to 1 base and at J to 4 bases, leaving 4 bases not matched to a gene. The CDR3 nucleotides read TGTGCCATCAGTGAGTGGGGGGGGGTTTACAATGAGCAGTTCTTC. This codes for CAISEWGGVYNEQFF.

The chain combines TRBV12-5 with TRBJ2-3; TRBD2 is a possible D gene (6 bases). The CDR3 consists of 16 residues. V was shortened by 7 bases and J by 2 bases, with 19 bases between the two germline ends. From germline, CDR1 is LGHNT and CDR2 FRNRAP. For the CDR3, the DNA is TGTGCTAGTGCCTCAAGTGTGGGGGGAACCACAGATACGCAGTATTTT. Protein sequence: CASASSVGGTTDTQYF.

The V gene is TRBV14, the J gene TRBJ2-3; 7 nucleotides line up with TRBD2. Germline loops: CDR1 SGHDN, CDR2 FVKESK. The CDR3 sequence is 14 residues long. V lost 4 bases and J lost 2; bases outside the gene matches: 3. The CDR3 loop is CASSPGLNTDTQYF. Here the CDR3 DNA reads TGTGCCAGCAGCCCGGGACTAAACACAGATACGCAGTATTTT. Complete variable domain (other parts from reference TRBV14 and TRBJ2-3): EAGVTQFPSHSVIEKGQTVTLRCDPISGHDNLYWYRRVMGKEIKFLLHFVKESKQDESGMPNNRFLAERTGGTYSTLKVQPAELEDSGVYFCASSPGLNTDTQYFGPGTRLTVL.

The chain recombines TRBV5-5 with TRBJ2-7; 10 bases match TRBD1. V gave up 6 bases and J gave up 5 bases; unmatched junction bases: 14. This CDR3 is 16 amino acids long. Germline CDR1 and CDR2: SGHKS and YYEKEE (reference sequence). CDR3 in amino acids: CASNKLSGQGFHEQYF. The CDR3 region has the DNA TGTGCCAGCAACAAACTATCGGGACAGGGGTTCCACGAGCAGTACTTC.

Of note for this clone: At one of its ends the junction is not consistent with the germline gene, which may arise from a read error. The chain couples TRBV7-7 to TRBJ2-5, with D possibly TRBD1 on 6 matching bases. Germline V lookup: CDR1 SSHAT, CDR2 FNYEAQ (reference sequence). This CDR3 has 14 residues. CDR3 sequence reads: CASSPGQTKETQYF. The CDR3 DNA sequence: TGTGCTAGCAGCCCCGGACAGACCAAAGAGACCCAGTACTTC.

The V gene is TRBV5-5, the J gene TRBJ1-1; D may be TRBD1 (6 bases). V was clipped by 0 bases and J by 3 bases, with 9 bases between them. The CDR3 contains 14 residues. CDR1 is SGHKS, CDR2 YYEKEE, per germline (reference sequence). CDR3 DNA sequence: TGTGCCAGCAGCTTGGAACAGGGTTACACTGAAGCTTTCTTT. Encoded protein: CASSLEQGYTEAFF.

DNA of the CDR3: TGTGCCAGCAGCTCGTGGGGCCCCGGAGAGACCCAGTACTTC. It codes for CASSSWGPGETQYF. The chain couples TRBV7-2 to TRBJ2-5; D perhaps matches TRBD1 (5 bases). The CDR3 spans 14 residues. The germline CDR1 and CDR2 sequences are SGHTA and FQGNSA. V was pared by 4 bases and J by 4 bases, with 13 bases between.

This rearrangement joins TRBV11-2 to TRBJ2-7, with D possibly matching TRBD2 (5 bases). CDR1 is SGHAT, CDR2 FQNNGV, per germline. This CDR3 region has 17 residues. V lost 0 bases, J lost 1 base, and 16 bases lay in between. The CDR3: CASSLDQEVLMSYEQYF. The CDR3 nucleotides read TGTGCCAGCAGCTTAGATCAGGAGGTTCTAATGTCCTACGAGCAGTACTTC.

The genes are TRBV9 and TRBJ2-5, with 9 bases matching TRBD2. Trimming cost V 0 bases and J 5 bases; bases outside gene matches: 11. CDR3 length: 17 residues. Per the germline V gene, CDR1 is SGDLS and CDR2 is YYNGEE. The CDR3 sequence is CASSVGGRGGPWETQYF. The DNA for the CDR3 is TGTGCCAGCAGCGTAGGGGGGCGGGGGGGCCCTTGGGAGACCCAGTACTTC.

This clone was recorded a few times. This chain links TRBV27 with TRBJ2-1; 8 nucleotides agree with TRBD1. The CDR3 loop spans 14 amino acids. The germline V gene has CDR1 MNHEY and CDR2 SMNVEV (reference sequence). J was trimmed by 7 bases and V by 6 bases; bases with no gene match: 8. The CDR3 nucleotides read TGTGCCAGCAGAAAGGCAGGGGGCTTAAATGAGCAGTTCTTC. Translation: CASRKAGGLNEQFF.

This clone was observed a single time. One end of the junction does not line up with germline, which may come from a read error. The J gene is TRBJ2-6, the V gene TRBV2, with TRBD1 as a possible D gene (5 bases). Germline CDR1 is SNHLY and CDR2 is FYNNEI. The CDR3 spans 16 residues. CDR3: CASSEAHSGGASVLTF. The CDR3, as DNA: TGTGCCAGCAGTGAAGCGCATTCAGGTGGGGCCAGCGTCCTGACTTTC.

The V and J genes are TRBV7-8 and TRBJ1-5; D gene uncertain. The germline V gene has CDR1 SGHVS and CDR2 FQNEAQ. The CDR3 has 17 amino acids. V lost 3 bases, J lost 4 bases, and 19 bases lay in between. CDR3 sequence reads: CASSFAVARGLNQPQHF. Written as DNA, the CDR3 is TGTGCCAGCAGCTTTGCCGTAGCCCGAGGGCTAAATCAGCCCCAGCATTTT.

The chain carries TRBV7-3 and TRBJ2-5, with a possible D match to TRBD1 (7 bases). The CDR3 consists of 16 residues. The V and J ends lost 0 bases and 4 bases respectively, with 15 bases between them. In germline, CDR1 is SGHTA, CDR2 FQGTGA. CDR3 nucleotides: TGTGCCAGCAGCTTAACTGGGCAGGGGGGCCCAGAGACCCAGTACTTC. This translates into CASSLTGQGGPETQYF.

The V and J genes are TRBV6-6 and TRBJ2-3; 8 positions match TRBD1. Germline trimming cut 5 bases from V and 6 bases from J; bases unmatched to any gene: 13. There are 16 residues in the CDR3. From germline, CDR1 is MNHNY and CDR2 SVGAGI (reference sequence). Here the CDR3 DNA reads TGTGCCAGCAGTCCAGGGACAGGCGCTCCCCGGGATACGCAGTATTTT. Amino acid sequence: CASSPGTGAPRDTQYF.

This rearrangement joins TRBV18 to TRBJ1-1; 10 bases agree with TRBD1. With 4 bases clipped from V and 4 bases from J, the junction kept 12 bases outside the gene matches. This CDR3 is built from 17 residues. The germline CDR1 and CDR2 sequences are KGHSH and LQKENI. The CDR3 nucleotides read TGTGCCAGCTCACTATCCCTGACAGGGGGCGTAGGCACTGAAGCTTTCTTT. It yields the protein CASSLSLTGGVGTEAFF.

The genes are TRBV7-8 and TRBJ2-2, with D unresolved. Germline lookup yields CDR1 SGHVS and CDR2 FQNEAQ. V shed 3 bases and J shed 0 bases, with 20 bases lying between them. The CDR3 has 19 amino acids. The CDR3 DNA sequence: TGTGCCAGCAGCTTTCCCCTCGTCGGGTCCGAAGCGAACACCGGGGAGCTGTTTTTT. This gives the protein CASSFPLVGSEANTGELFF. Full variable domain (rest looked up from reference TRBV7-8 and TRBJ2-2): GAGVSQSPRYKVAKRGQDVALRCDPISGHVSLFWYQQALGQGPEFLTYFQNEAQLDKSGLPSDRFFAERPEGSVSTLKIQRTQQEDSAVYLCASSFPLVGSEANTGELFFGEGSRLTVL.

The J gene is TRBJ1-4, the V gene TRBV18; TRBD1 matches 7 bases. In germline, CDR1 is KGHSH, CDR2 LQKENI. This CDR3 region has 16 residues. Losses at the gene ends were 6 bases for V and 3 bases for J; bases not matched to a gene: 10. CDR3 DNA: TGTGCCAGCTCTCGCGACAGGGCCCTAGCTAATGAAAAACTGTTTTTT. Its translation is CASSRDRALANEKLFF.

The chain combines TRBV18 with TRBJ1-2; TRBD1 is a possible D gene (5 bases). CDR1 KGHSH and CDR2 LQKENI come from the germline V gene. Deletions cut 0 bases from V and 5 bases from J, with 16 bases between. CDR3 length: 16 residues. CDR3 sequence: CASSPPLRGEWYGYTF. CDR3 in DNA: TGTGCCAGCTCACCACCTCTCCGGGGGGAATGGTATGGCTACACCTTC.

The J gene is TRBJ2-7, the V gene TRBV27, with 8 bases fitting TRBD2. With V trimmed by 5 bases and J by 4 bases, 13 bases remained unmatched. This CDR3 has 16 amino acids. Germline loops: CDR1 MNHEY, CDR2 SMNVEV (reference sequence). CDR3 loop: CASSPREGGGPYEQYF. Here the CDR3 DNA reads TGTGCCAGCAGTCCACGGGAGGGGGGAGGACCTTACGAGCAGTACTTC.